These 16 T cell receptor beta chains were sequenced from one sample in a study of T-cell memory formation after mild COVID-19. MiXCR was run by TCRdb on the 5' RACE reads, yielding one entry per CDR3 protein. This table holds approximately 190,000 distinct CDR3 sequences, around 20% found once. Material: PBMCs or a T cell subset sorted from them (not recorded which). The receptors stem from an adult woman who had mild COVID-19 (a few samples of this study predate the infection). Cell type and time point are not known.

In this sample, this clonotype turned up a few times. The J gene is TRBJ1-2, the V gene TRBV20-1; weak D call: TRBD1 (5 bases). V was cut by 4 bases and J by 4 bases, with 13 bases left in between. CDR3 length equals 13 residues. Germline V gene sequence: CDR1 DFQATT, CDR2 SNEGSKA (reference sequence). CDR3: CSANLRGTYGYTF. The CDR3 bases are TGCAGTGCTAATTTACGGGGCACCTATGGCTACACCTTC.

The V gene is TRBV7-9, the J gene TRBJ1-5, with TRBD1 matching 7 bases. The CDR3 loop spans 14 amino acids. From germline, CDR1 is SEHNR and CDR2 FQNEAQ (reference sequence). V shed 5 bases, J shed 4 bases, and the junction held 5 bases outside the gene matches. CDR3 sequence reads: CASSLGTANQPQHF. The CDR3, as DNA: TGTGCCAGCAGCCTTGGGACAGCTAATCAGCCCCAGCATTTT.

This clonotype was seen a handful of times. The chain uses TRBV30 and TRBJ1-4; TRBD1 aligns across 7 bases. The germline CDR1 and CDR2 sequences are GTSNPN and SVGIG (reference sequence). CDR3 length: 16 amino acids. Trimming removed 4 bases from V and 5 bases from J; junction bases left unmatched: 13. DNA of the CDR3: TGTGCCTGGACTACCGGGACAGTCCTCTCCAATGAAAAACTGTTTTTT. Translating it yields CAWTTGTVLSNEKLFF.

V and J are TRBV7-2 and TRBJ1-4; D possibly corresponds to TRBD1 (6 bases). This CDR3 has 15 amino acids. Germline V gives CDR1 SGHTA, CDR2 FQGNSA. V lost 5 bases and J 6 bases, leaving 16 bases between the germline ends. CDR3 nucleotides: TGTGCCAGCAGCAGAAGAACAGGGTTTGATGAAAAACTGTTTTTT. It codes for CASSRRTGFDEKLFF.

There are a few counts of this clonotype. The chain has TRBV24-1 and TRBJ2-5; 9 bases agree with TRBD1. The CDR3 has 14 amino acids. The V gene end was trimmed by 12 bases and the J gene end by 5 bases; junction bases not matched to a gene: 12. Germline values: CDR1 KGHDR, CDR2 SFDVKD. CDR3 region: CAHTFRDRVETQYF. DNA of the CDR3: TGTGCCCACACCTTTCGGGACAGGGTGGAGACCCAGTACTTC.

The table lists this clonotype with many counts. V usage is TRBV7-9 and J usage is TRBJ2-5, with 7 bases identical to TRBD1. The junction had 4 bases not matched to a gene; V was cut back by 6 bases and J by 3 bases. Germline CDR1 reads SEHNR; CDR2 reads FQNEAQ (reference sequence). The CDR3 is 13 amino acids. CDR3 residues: CASRLTGEETQYF. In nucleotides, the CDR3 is TGTGCCAGCAGACTCACAGGGGAAGAGACCCAGTACTTC.

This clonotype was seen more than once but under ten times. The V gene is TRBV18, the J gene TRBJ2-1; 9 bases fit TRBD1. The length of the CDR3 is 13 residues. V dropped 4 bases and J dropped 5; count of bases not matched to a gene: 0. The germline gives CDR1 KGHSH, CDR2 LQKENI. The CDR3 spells CASSRDRDNEQFF. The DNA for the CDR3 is TGTGCCAGCTCACGGGACAGGGACAATGAGCAGTTCTTC.

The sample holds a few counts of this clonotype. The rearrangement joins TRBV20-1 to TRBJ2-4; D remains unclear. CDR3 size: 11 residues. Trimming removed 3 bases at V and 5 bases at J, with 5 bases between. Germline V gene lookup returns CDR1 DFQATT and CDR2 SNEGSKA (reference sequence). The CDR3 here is CSASVENIQYF. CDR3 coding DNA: TGCAGTGCTAGTGTCGAAAACATTCAGTACTTC.

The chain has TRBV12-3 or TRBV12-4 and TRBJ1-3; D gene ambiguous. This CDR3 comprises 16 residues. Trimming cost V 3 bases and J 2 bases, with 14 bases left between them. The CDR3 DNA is TGTGCCAGCAGTTTCCGGCCTGCAAAGACTGGAAACACCATATATTTT. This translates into CASSFRPAKTGNTIYF.

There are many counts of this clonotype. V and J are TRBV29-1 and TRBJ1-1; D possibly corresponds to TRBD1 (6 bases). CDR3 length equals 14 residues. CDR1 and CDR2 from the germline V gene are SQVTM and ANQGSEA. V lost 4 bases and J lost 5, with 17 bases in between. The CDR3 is CSVVIGGRGTEAFF. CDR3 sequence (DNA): TGCAGCGTTGTAATCGGGGGGCGTGGGACTGAAGCTTTCTTT.

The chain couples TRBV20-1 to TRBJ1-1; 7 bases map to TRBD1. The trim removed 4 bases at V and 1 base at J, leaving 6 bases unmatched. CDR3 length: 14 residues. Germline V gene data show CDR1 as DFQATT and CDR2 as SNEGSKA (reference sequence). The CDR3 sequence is CSATYRGRNTEAFF. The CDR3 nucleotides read TGCAGTGCTACCTACAGGGGTCGGAACACTGAAGCTTTCTTT.

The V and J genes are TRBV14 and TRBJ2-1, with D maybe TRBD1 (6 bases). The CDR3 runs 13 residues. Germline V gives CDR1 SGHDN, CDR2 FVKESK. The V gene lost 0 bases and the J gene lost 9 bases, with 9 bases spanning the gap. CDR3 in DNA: TGTGCCAGCAGCCAAGATTTGGGGGCTGAGCAGTTCTTC. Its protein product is CASSQDLGAEQFF.

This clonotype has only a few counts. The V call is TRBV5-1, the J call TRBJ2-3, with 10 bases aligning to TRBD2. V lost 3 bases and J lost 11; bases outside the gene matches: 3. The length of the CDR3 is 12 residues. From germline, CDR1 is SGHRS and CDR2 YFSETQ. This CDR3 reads CASSSSSGRQYF. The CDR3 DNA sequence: TGCGCCAGCAGCTCGTCTAGCGGGAGGCAGTATTTT.

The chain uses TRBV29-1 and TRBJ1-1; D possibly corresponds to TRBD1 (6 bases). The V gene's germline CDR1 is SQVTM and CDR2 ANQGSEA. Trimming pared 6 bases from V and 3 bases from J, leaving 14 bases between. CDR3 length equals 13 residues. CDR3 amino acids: CSVKTGADTEAFF. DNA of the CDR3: TGCAGCGTGAAGACAGGAGCGGACACTGAAGCTTTCTTT.

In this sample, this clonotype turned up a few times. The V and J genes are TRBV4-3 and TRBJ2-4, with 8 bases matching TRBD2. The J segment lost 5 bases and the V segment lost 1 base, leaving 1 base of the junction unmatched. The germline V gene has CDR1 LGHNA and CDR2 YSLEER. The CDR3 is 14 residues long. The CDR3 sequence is CASSQAGGQNIQYF. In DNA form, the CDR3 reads TGCGCCAGCAGCCAAGCGGGAGGGCAAAACATTCAGTACTTC.

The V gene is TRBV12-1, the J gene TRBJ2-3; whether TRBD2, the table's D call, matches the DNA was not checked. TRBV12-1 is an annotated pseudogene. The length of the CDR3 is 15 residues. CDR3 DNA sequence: TGTGCCAGCAGCTGGGACTTATCTCCCACAGATACGCAGTATTTT. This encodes CASSWDLSPTDTQYF.